Shown below are 13 T cell receptor beta chains from a single sample sequenced in a study of radiotherapy plus CTLA-4 blockade in lung cancer. Repertoires were generated with immunoSEQ multiplex PCR, while TCRdb's copy carries only in-frame clones and drops some. The sample lists tens of thousands of clones, roughly 76% seen once, with 2.5% to 3.5% in the top ten. The sample consisted of peripheral blood, taken from a patient treated with radiotherapy plus ipilimumab. These receptors came from a human donor with non-small cell lung cancer who had a complete response to radiotherapy plus ipilimumab.

CDR3 in DNA: TGCGCCAGCAGCTTGGTCCTGGAATCGGGCTACGAGCAGTACTTC. Protein sequence: CASSLVLESGYEQYF. The chain is built from TRBV5-1 and TRBJ2-7; D not resolved. The V gene's germline CDR1 is SGHRS and CDR2 YFSETQ. V lost 0 bases and J 3 bases, leaving 13 bases between the germline ends. This CDR3 has 15 amino acids.

The chain couples TRBV10-3 to TRBJ2-1; D is perhaps TRBD1 (6 bases). The V end lost 5 bases, the J end lost 0 bases, and 14 bases lay between the germline ends. This CDR3 is built from 16 residues. Germline CDR1 reads ENHRY; CDR2 reads SYGVKD. This CDR3 reads CAISNNGQRSYNEQFF. CDR3 coding DNA: TGTGCCATCAGTAACAACGGACAGCGCTCCTACAATGAGCAGTTCTTC.

The chain links TRBV6-6 to TRBJ2-2; TRBD1 aligns across 7 bases. J gave up 6 bases and V 2 bases, and 6 bases lay outside the gene matches. Germline lookup yields CDR1 MNHNY and CDR2 SVGAGI (reference sequence). The CDR3 runs 15 residues. CDR3 amino acids: CASSYEGQGAGELFF. The CDR3 DNA sequence: TGTGCCAGCAGTTACGAGGGGCAGGGGGCCGGGGAGCTGTTTTTT.

V gene TRBV28 combines with J gene TRBJ2-5; D is possibly TRBD1 (7 bases). Germline lookup yields CDR1 MDHEN and CDR2 SYDVKM. V was pared by 5 bases and J by 0 bases, with 16 bases between. The CDR3 length is 16 residues. The CDR3 reads CASSGRGGTDQETQYF. DNA for the CDR3: TGTGCCAGCAGTGGACGCGGAGGGACAGACCAAGAGACCCAGTACTTC.

This clone was found a few times. The CDR3 DNA reads TGTGCCAGCAGCTCCACGGGGGGGGCGGGGGAGACCCAGTACTTC. Protein product: CASSSTGGAGETQYF. The chain carries TRBV7-9 and TRBJ2-5; TRBD2 aligns across 8 bases. The CDR3 has 15 amino acids. After removal of 4 bases from V and 5 bases from J, the junction contained 9 bases not matched to a gene. CDR1 and CDR2 from the germline V gene are SEHNR and FQNEAQ (reference sequence).

This chain links TRBV7-9 with TRBJ2-4; 15 nucleotides match TRBD2. The V gene's germline CDR1 is SEHNR and CDR2 FQNEAQ (reference sequence). This CDR3 has 18 residues. J lost 0 bases, V lost 5 bases, and 5 bases had no gene match. The CDR3 nucleotides read TGTGCCAGCAGCGGGGGACTAGCGGGAGGAATAGCCAAAAACATTCAGTACTTC. Encoded protein: CASSGGLAGGIAKNIQYF.

The rearrangement joins TRBV19 to TRBJ2-1; 8 bases are shared with TRBD2. The CDR3 totals 16 residues. The trim removed 3 bases at V and 11 bases at J, leaving 15 bases unmatched. The germline V gene encodes CDR1 LNHDA and CDR2 SQIVND (reference sequence). The CDR3 here is CASSISGTRPGGQQFF. CDR3 nucleotides: TGTGCCAGTAGTATCTCCGGGACTAGGCCCGGGGGGCAGCAGTTCTTC.

This clone has a single count. This chain links TRBV7-8 with TRBJ1-1; maybe TRBD1 (5 bases). Trimming cost V 0 bases and J 8 bases, with 16 bases left between them. Germline V gene lookup returns CDR1 SGHVS and CDR2 FQNEAQ. CDR3 size: 15 residues. The CDR3, as DNA: TGTGCCAGCAGCTTAGCTGGAGGGGTTCAAGGAGAAGCTTTCTTT. Translating gives CASSLAGGVQGEAFF.

The V call is TRBV6-5, the J call TRBJ2-7; 10 bases match TRBD1. Per the germline V gene, CDR1 is MNHEY and CDR2 is SVGAGI. The J segment lost 6 bases and the V segment lost 6 bases, leaving 8 bases of the junction unmatched. The CDR3 loop spans 14 amino acids. The CDR3 DNA reads TGTGCCAGCAGCTACGGGACAGGGGCTCTCGAGCAGTACTTC. Amino acid sequence: CASSYGTGALEQYF.

This clone came up a few times. The V call is TRBV9, the J call TRBJ1-2, with 8 bases lining up with TRBD1. CDR1 is SGDLS, CDR2 YYNGEE, per germline. The CDR3 covers 13 residues. The V and J ends lost 4 bases and 6 bases, in that order; junction bases with no gene match: 5. CDR3 amino acids: CASSYRDRNGYTF. The DNA of the CDR3 is TGTGCCAGCAGCTATCGGGACAGGAATGGCTACACCTTC.

The rearrangement uses TRBV10-1 and TRBJ2-1; maybe TRBD2 (6 bases). The CDR3 loop spans 17 amino acids. Germline values: CDR1 WNHNN, CDR2 SYGVQD (reference sequence). Trimming shortened V by 3 bases and J by 0 bases, and 15 bases separated the two germline ends. CDR3 residues: CASSESGSGRSYNEQFF. In DNA, the CDR3 is TGCGCCAGCAGTGAATCCGGGAGCGGGCGCTCCTACAATGAGCAGTTCTTC.

J is TRBJ1-5 and V is TRBV7-8; a possible D gene is TRBD1 (5 bases). Trimming left V 0 bases short and J 4 bases short, with 13 bases between. Germline loops: CDR1 SGHVS, CDR2 FQNEAQ. The CDR3 has 16 residues. This CDR3 reads CASSLAPTASNQPQHF. The CDR3 DNA follows: TGTGCCAGCAGCTTAGCACCGACAGCATCAAATCAGCCCCAGCATTTT.

The CDR3 sequence: CASSVGGNTYNEQFF. CDR3 nucleotide sequence: TGTGCCAGCAGTGTCGGGGGAAACACCTACAATGAGCAGTTCTTC. The rearrangement uses TRBV28 and TRBJ2-1; TRBD2 is a possible D gene (6 bases). CDR1 is MDHEN, CDR2 SYDVKM, per germline. Between the trimmed V and J ends, which lost 5 bases and 2 bases, there was a span of 13 bases. This CDR3 contains 15 residues.